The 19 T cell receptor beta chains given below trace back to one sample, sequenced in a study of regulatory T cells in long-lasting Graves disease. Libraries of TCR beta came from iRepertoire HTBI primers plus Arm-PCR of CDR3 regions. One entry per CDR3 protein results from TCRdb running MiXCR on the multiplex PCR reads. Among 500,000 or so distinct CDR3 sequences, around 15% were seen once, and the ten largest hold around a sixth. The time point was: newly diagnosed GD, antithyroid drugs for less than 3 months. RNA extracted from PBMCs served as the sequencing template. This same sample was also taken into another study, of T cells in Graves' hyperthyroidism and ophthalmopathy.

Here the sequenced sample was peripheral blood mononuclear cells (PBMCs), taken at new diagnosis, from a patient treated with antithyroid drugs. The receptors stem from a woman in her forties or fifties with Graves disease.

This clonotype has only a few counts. CDR3 nucleotide sequence: TGTGCTCAGACTAGCAGCTACGAGCAGTACTTC. This translates into CAQTSSYEQYF. The rearrangement joins TRBV30 to TRBJ2-7; TRBD2 agrees at 7 bases. Germline values: CDR1 GTSNPN, CDR2 SVGIG (reference sequence). This CDR3 region has 11 residues.

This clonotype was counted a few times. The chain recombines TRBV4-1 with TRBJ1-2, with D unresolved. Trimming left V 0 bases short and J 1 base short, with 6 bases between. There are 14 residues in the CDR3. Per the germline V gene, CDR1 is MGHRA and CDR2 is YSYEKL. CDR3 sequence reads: CASSQENNNYGYTF. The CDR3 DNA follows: TGCGCCAGCAGCCAAGAGAATAATAACTATGGCTACACCTTC.

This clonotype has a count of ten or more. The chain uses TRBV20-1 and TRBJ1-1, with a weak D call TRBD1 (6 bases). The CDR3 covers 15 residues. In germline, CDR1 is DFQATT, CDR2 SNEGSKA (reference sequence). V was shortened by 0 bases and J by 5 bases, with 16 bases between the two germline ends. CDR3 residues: CSARDEAGAGTEAFF. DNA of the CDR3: TGCAGTGCTAGAGATGAGGCAGGGGCAGGTACTGAAGCTTTCTTT.

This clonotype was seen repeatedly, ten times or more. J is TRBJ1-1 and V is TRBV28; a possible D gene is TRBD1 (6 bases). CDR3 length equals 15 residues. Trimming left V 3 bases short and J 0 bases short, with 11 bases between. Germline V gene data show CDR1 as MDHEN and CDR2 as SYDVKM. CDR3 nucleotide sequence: TGTGCCAGCAGTTTTACTGGACAGATGAACACTGAAGCTTTCTTT. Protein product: CASSFTGQMNTEAFF.

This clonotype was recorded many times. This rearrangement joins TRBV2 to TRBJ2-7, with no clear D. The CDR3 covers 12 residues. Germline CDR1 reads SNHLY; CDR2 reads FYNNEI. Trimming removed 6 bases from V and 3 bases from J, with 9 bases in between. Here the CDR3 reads CASRLGVYEQYF. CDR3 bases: TGTGCCAGCAGACTTGGTGTCTACGAGCAGTACTTC.

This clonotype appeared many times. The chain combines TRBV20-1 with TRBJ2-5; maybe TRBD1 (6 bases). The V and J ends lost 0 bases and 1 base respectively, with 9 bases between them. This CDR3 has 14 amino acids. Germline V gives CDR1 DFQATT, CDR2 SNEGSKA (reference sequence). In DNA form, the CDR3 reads TGCAGTGCTAGAGACAGGGGCACCCAAGAGACCCAGTACTTC. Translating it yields CSARDRGTQETQYF.

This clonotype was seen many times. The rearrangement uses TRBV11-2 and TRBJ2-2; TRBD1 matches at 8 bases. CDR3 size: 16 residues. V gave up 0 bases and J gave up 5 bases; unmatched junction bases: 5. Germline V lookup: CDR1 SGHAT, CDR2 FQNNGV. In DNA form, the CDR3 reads TGTGCCAGCAGCTTAGACGGACAGGGATGGACCGGGGAGCTGTTTTTT. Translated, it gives CASSLDGQGWTGELFF.

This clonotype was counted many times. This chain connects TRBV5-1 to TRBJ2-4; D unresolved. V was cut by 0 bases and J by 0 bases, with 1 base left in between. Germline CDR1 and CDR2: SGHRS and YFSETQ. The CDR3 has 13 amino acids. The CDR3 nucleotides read TGCGCCAGCAGCTTGGAAGCCAAAAACATTCAGTACTTC. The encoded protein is CASSLEAKNIQYF.

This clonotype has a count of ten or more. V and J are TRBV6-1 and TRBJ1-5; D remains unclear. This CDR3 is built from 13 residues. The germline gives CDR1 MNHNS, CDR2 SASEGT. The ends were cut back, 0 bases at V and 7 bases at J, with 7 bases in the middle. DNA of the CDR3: TGTGCCAGCAGTGAAGCAGGGCTGCAGCCCCAGCATTTT. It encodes CASSEAGLQPQHF.

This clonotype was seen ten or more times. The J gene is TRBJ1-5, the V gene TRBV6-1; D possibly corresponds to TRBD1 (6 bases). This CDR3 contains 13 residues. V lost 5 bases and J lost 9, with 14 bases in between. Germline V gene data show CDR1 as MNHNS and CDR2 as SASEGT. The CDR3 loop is CASSPGQLWPQHF. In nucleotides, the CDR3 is TGTGCCAGCAGTCCCGGACAGTTGTGGCCCCAGCATTTT.

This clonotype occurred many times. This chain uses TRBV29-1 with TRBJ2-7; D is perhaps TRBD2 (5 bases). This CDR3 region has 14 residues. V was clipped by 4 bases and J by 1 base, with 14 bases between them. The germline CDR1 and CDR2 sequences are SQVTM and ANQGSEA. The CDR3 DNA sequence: TGCAGCGTTGTGGAGGTACTGCGGTCCTACGAGCAGTACTTC. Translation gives CSVVEVLRSYEQYF.

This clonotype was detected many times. The CDR3 DNA reads as TGTGCCACCAGTGATGAAGGGACCGGTTACAATGAGCAGTTCTTC. Protein product: CATSDEGTGYNEQFF. The V call is TRBV24-1, the J call TRBJ2-1, with D perhaps matching TRBD1 or TRBD2 (5 bases each). The CDR3 has 15 residues. V was cut by 3 bases and J by 4 bases, with 12 bases left in between. Germline CDR1 is KGHDR and CDR2 is SFDVKD.

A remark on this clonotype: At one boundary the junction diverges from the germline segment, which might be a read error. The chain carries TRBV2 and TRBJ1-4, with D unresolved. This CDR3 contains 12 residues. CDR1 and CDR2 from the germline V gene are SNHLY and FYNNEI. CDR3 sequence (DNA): TGTGCCAGCAGGGAAGATTTGGAAAAACTGTTTTTT. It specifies CASREDLEKLFF. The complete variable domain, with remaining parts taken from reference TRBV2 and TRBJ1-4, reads EPEVTQTPSHQVTQMGQEVILRCVPISNHLYFYWYRQILGQKVEFLVSFYNNEISEKSEIFDDQFSVERPDGSNFTLKIRSTKLEDSAMYFCASREDLEKLFFGSGTQLSVL.

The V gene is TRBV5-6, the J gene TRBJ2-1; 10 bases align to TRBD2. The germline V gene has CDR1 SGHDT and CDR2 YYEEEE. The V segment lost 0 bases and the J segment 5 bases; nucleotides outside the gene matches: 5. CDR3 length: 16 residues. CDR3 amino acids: CASSLGASGSHNEQFF. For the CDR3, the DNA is TGTGCCAGCAGCTTGGGGGCTAGCGGGAGCCACAATGAGCAGTTCTTC.

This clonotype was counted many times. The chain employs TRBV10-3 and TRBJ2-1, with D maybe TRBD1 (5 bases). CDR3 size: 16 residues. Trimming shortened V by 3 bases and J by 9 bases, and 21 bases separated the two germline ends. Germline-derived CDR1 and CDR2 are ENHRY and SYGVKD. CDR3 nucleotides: TGTGCCATCAGTGACCAGGGCAAAGGGGTTCGTAGTGAGCAGTTCTTC. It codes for CAISDQGKGVRSEQFF.

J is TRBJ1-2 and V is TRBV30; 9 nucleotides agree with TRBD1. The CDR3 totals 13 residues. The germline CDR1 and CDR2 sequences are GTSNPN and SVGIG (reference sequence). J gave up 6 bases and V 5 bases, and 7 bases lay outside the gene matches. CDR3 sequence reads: CAWVPRQGDGYTF. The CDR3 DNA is TGTGCCTGGGTCCCTAGACAGGGGGATGGCTACACCTTC. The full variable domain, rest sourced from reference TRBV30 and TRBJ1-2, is SQTIHQWPATLVQPVGSPLSLECTVEGTSNPNLYWYRQAAGRGLQLLFYSVGIGQISSEVPQNLSASRPQDRQFILSSKKLLLSDSGFYLCAWVPRQGDGYTFGSGTRLTVV.

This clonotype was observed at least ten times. This CDR3 is CASSLWQRESQYF. In DNA, the CDR3 is TGTGCCAGCAGTTTATGGCAGCGGGAGTCGCAGTATTTT. The genes are TRBV6-2 or TRBV6-3 and TRBJ2-3, with 8 bases lining up with TRBD2. The ends lost 4 bases at V and 10 bases at J; junction bases unmatched: 7. The CDR3 covers 13 residues. The V gene's germline CDR1 is MNHEY and CDR2 SVGEGT.

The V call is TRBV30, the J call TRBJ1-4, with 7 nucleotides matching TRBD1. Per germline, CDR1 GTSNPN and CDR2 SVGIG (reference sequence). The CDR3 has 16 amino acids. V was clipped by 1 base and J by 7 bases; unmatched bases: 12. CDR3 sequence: CAWSDGTAVGGEKLFF. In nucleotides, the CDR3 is TGTGCCTGGAGTGATGGGACAGCCGTAGGGGGTGAAAAACTGTTTTTT. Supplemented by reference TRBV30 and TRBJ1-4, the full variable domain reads SQTIHQWPATLVQPVGSPLSLECTVEGTSNPNLYWYRQAAGRGLQLLFYSVGIGQISSEVPQNLSASRPQDRQFILSSKKLLLSDSGFYLCAWSDGTAVGGEKLFFGSGTQLSVL.

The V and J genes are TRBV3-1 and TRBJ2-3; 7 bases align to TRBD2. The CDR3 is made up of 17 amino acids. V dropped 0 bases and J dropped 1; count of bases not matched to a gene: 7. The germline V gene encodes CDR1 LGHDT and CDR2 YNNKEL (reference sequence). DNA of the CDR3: TGTGCCAGCAGCCAAGATCGTATAGCGGGCGGCACAGATACGCAGTATTTT. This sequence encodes CASSQDRIAGGTDTQYF.